Following are 13 T cell receptor beta chains from one sample sequenced in a study of T cell changes during pregnancy in multiple sclerosis. Sequencing used immunoSEQ multiplex PCR; TCRdb keeps in-frame clones, though not all of them. The sample holds approximately 63,000 clones, around 91% seen once. The sequencing here drew on peripheral blood, taken after pregnancy. The receptors were gathered from a female donor in good health, enrolled as a control in a pregnancy study.

This chain connects TRBV9 to TRBJ1-2; D unresolved. V lost 3 bases and J 6 bases, leaving 15 bases between the germline ends. The CDR3 is 14 amino acids. Germline lookup yields CDR1 SGDLS and CDR2 YYNGEE. The CDR3 reads CASSEKFQTDGYTF. The CDR3 DNA sequence: TGTGCCAGCAGCGAAAAGTTCCAAACGGATGGCTACACCTTC.

This chain uses TRBV4-2 with TRBJ2-2, with 12 bases that match TRBD2. Trimming removed 2 bases from V and 7 bases from J; junction bases left unmatched: 11. The CDR3 extends over 18 amino acids. CDR1 and CDR2 (germline): LGHNA, YNFKEQ. CDR3 nucleotides: TGTGCCAGCAGCCAATCGGCTAGCGGGGGGGCGATTAGCGGGGAGCTGTTTTTT. This encodes CASSQSASGGAISGELFF.

V usage is TRBV4-1 and J usage is TRBJ1-5; D may be TRBD1 (6 bases). The CDR3 is made up of 16 amino acids. Per germline, CDR1 MGHRA and CDR2 YSYEKL. Deletions cut 3 bases from V and 1 base from J, with 13 bases between. The CDR3 region has the DNA TGCGCCAGCAGCCAGACTCAGGGGTTGAGCAATCAGCCCCAGCATTTT. It specifies CASSQTQGLSNQPQHF.

This chain uses TRBV6-5 with TRBJ2-7; 8 nucleotides line up with TRBD1. The germline CDR1 and CDR2 sequences are MNHEY and SVGAGI. This CDR3 has 14 residues. With 6 bases clipped from V and 0 bases from J, the junction kept 4 bases outside the gene matches. The CDR3 loop reads CASSGGQGSYEQYF. CDR3 sequence (DNA): TGTGCCAGCAGCGGAGGACAGGGCTCCTACGAGCAGTACTTC.

The V gene is TRBV7-2, the J gene TRBJ2-5; maybe TRBD2 (6 bases). V was trimmed by 7 bases and J by 5 bases, leaving 20 bases between them. The CDR3 length is 15 residues. The germline gives CDR1 SGHTA, CDR2 FQGNSA. The CDR3 here is CASTPGGGREETQYF. The CDR3 DNA follows: TGTGCCAGCACCCCAGGTGGCGGCCGGGAGGAGACCCAGTACTTC. Complete variable domain (other parts from reference TRBV7-2 and TRBJ2-5): GAGVSQSPSNKVTEKGKDVELRCDPISGHTALYWYRQSLGQGLEFLIYFQGNSAPDKSGLPSDRFSAERTGGSVSTLTIQRTQQEDSAVYLCASTPGGGREETQYFGPGTRLLVL.

The J gene is TRBJ1-5, the V gene TRBV5-5; the D is unclear. Per germline, CDR1 SGHKS and CDR2 YYEKEE (reference sequence). The V gene lost 5 bases and the J gene lost 7 bases, with 10 bases spanning the gap. The CDR3 runs 12 residues. The CDR3 loop reads CASSVRGQPQHF. The CDR3 coding sequence is TGTGCCAGCAGTGTCCGTGGCCAGCCCCAGCATTTT.

This chain joins TRBV30 and TRBJ1-6, with unresolved D. Trimming cost V 3 bases and J 8 bases, with 8 bases left between them. The V gene's germline CDR1 is GTSNPN and CDR2 SVGIG (reference sequence). The CDR3 has 12 amino acids. The CDR3 spells CAWRAGDSPLHF. The CDR3 region has the DNA TGTGCCTGGAGGGCAGGCGATTCACCCCTCCACTTT.

CDR3 loop: CASSLGGGWDGYTF. Written as DNA, the CDR3 is TGTGCCAGCAGCTTAGGCGGGGGATGGGATGGCTACACCTTC. V and J are TRBV7-9 and TRBJ1-2, with a tentative D call TRBD1 (5 bases). V lost 1 base and J 6 bases, leaving 12 bases between the germline ends. This CDR3 has 14 residues. Germline CDR1 reads SEHNR; CDR2 reads FQNEAQ (reference sequence). Filled out from reference TRBV7-9 and TRBJ1-2, the complete variable domain reads DTGVSQNPRHKITKRGQNVTFRCDPISEHNRLYWYRQTLGQGPEFLTYFQNEAQLEKSRLLSDRFSAERPKGSFSTLEIQRTEQGDSAMYLCASSLGGGWDGYTFGSGTRLTVV.

The chain carries TRBV9 and TRBJ2-2, with 10 bases identical to TRBD1. CDR3 length: 15 amino acids. From germline, CDR1 is SGDLS and CDR2 YYNGEE. V shed 5 bases and J 7 bases; nucleotides not matched to a gene: 8. The CDR3 sequence: CASSPPGQGVGELFF. DNA for the CDR3: TGTGCCAGCAGTCCCCCAGGACAGGGGGTCGGGGAGCTGTTTTTT.

The J gene is TRBJ1-5, the V gene TRBV27, with 8 nucleotides matching TRBD1. The J segment lost 9 bases and the V segment lost 8 bases, leaving 15 bases of the junction unmatched. CDR1 is MNHEY and CDR2 is SMNVEV in the germline V gene (reference sequence). The CDR3 covers 15 residues. In DNA, the CDR3 is TGTGCCAGCCACCCGGGACAGGCATTCGGGGGGCCCCAGCATTTT. Translated, it gives CASHPGQAFGGPQHF.

This chain links TRBV7-8 with TRBJ2-3, with a possible D match to TRBD2 (6 bases). V lost 5 bases and J lost 6, with 21 bases in between. Germline V gene data show CDR1 as SGHVS and CDR2 as FQNEAQ. The CDR3 is 16 residues long. The DNA for the CDR3 is TGTGCCAGCAGCCCCGCCGGGTTGGGCGGGGCGGATACGCAGTATTTT. Protein sequence: CASSPAGLGGADTQYF.

This clone was recorded a few times. This chain connects TRBV6-5 to TRBJ1-1; D gene unclear. Trimming stripped 8 bases from V and 1 base from J, with 5 bases between. Germline-derived CDR1 and CDR2 are MNHEY and SVGAGI. The CDR3 is 11 residues long. For the CDR3, the DNA is TGTGCCAGCGTCGGGAACACTGAAGCTTTCTTT. Translating it yields CASVGNTEAFF.

The rearrangement joins TRBV6-1 to TRBJ2-1; maybe TRBD2 (5 bases). V lost 2 bases to trimming and J lost 9 bases, with 11 bases between them. Germline CDR1 reads MNHNS; CDR2 reads SASEGT. This CDR3 spans 13 amino acids. CDR3 in amino acids: CASSERLRGEQFF. CDR3 in DNA: TGTGCCAGCAGTGAAAGGCTCCGGGGTGAGCAGTTCTTC.